This T cell receptor (beta chain) was sequenced in a study of cytomegalovirus exposure and HLA in healthy donors. Across the whole study: Among the approximately 400 genotyped donors, more than 70% were placed in the Caucasian-associated ancestry cluster. Overall study findings and caveats: CMV serostatus was the only immune exposure information that was available.

The primer mix had 60 Vbeta and 13 Jbeta primers. Profiling relied on immunoSEQ multiplex PCR, and the TCRdb table lists in-frame clones only, not all of them. The repertoire holds over 100,000 clones, with approximately 87% as singletons. As concerns this clone: Its antigen is currently unknown.

CDR3 length: 22 amino acids. Unmatched junction bases numbered 24, after V lost 4 bases and J lost 1 base. Germline CDR1 SGHRS, CDR2 YFSETQ. The chain is built from TRBV5-1 and TRBJ2-3; TRBD2 matches at 10 bases. The receptor's source is a man between 40 and 49 years old in good health and CMV-seronegative. What was sequenced was PBMCs. The CDR3 region has the DNA TGCGCCAGCAGCCCACATAATATAGTTGATTCTAGCGGGAGACGTGGCACAGATACGCAGTATTTT. Protein product: CASSPHNIVDSSGRRGTDTQYF.